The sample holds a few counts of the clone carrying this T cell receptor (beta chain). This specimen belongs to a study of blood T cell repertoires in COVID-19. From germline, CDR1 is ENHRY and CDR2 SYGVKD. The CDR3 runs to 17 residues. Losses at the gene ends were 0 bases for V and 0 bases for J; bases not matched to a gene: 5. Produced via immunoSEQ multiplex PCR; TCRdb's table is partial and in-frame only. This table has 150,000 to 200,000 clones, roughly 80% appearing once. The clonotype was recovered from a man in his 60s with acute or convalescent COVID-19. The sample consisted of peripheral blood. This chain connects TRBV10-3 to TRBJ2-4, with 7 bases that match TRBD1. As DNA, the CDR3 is TGTGCCATCAGTGAGTCCCAGACAGGGCTAGCCAAAAACATTCAGTACTTC. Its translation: CAISESQTGLAKNIQYF.